This T cell receptor beta chain was identified during a study of T cell responses to AZD1222 COVID-19 vaccine. Overall study results and limits: Compared with day 0, the breadth and depth of the Spike-specific TCR repertoire rose significantly after two doses of AZD1222. Only after the peak T cell response were repertoires sampled.

A note on this clone: Its antigen remains unknown.

The repertoire was sequenced with immunoSEQ multiplex PCR; TCRdb's copy has only in-frame clones and lacks some. The sample records 150,000 to 180,000 clones, about 86% being singletons. The sequenced sample was peripheral blood, obtained on day 0 of MenACWY control vaccination. The receptor comes from an adult in good health.

CDR3 DNA sequence: TGTGCCAGCAGCCGACGAAACCACGACAATCAGCCCCAGCATTTT. Its translation is CASSRRNHDNQPQHF. The V gene is TRBV5-6, the J gene TRBJ1-5; no definite D call. V lost 4 bases, J lost 3 bases, and 14 bases lay in between. This CDR3 has 15 amino acids. Germline CDR1 is SGHDT and CDR2 is YYEEEE.